This T cell receptor beta chain was sequenced for a study of CD8 T cells in ankylosing spondylitis (TCRdb year 2017). Study-wide context: The study profiled T cell receptor beta repertoires in healthy donors and ankylosing spondylitis patients to find disease-linked TCR variants. The full study cohort was made up of about two dozen ankylosing spondylitis patients and roughly 98 healthy donors. Samples of peripheral blood were taken, and for ankylosing spondylitis patients, synovial fluid was collected as well.

This clonotype is medium-sized (0.01 to 0.1%) in terms of sample share. Its recognized antigen is unknown. No much larger clone is present one base from it, and per-base qualities are unavailable. Sequencing used an Illumina HiSeq 2500. TCR beta libraries were prepared by quantitative 5'-RACE with molecular barcodes. Regarding the original processing steps: Disease-linked TCR variants were identified with a new computational method built on a probabilistic model of VDJ rearrangement. TCRdb handled the public reads itself, with Q25 trimming in fastp and clone calling in MiXCR, and kept productive beta chains. A single entry per CDR3 protein holds the most common genes and DNA from its merged rows. TCRdb's processing, not the authors' own work, is the source of the V and J calls. Here the sample has 150,000 to 250,000 distinct CDR3 sequences; 9.5% to 15% occur a single time. The ten top clones hold approximately 15% of the sample.

Counted from cysteine to phenylalanine, this CDR3 has 14 amino acids. CDR3 DNA only is kept here, 42 bases in frame from base 1. Trimming removed 7 bases from V and 9 bases from J; the gene matches leave 9 bases unexplained. Summary of the overall study and its limitations: A TCR beta motif made up of about eight highly homologous amino acid variants appeared to be characteristic of blood from ankylosing spondylitis patients. Some of the motif variants had been reported before in the synovial fluid and blood of reactive arthritis patients, a finding that suggests common disease-initiation mechanisms. A CD8+ phenotype was shown by the disease-linked clones, which were found at relatively low frequencies in peripheral blood. The disease-linked clones were reported to be significantly enriched in matched synovial fluid samples from ankylosing spondylitis patients.

The sequence was obtained from a male donor with ankylosing spondylitis or in good health (not recorded which). The sample consisted of blood, either unsorted or a sorted T cell fraction (not recorded which). The V gene is TRBV12-3 or TRBV12-4 and the J gene is TRBJ2-1, with 10 central nucleotides matching TRBD2. The CDR3 amino acid sequence is: CASNNLAGVGEQFF. The DNA sequence follows: TGTGCCAGCAACAATCTAGCGGGAGTGGGTGAGCAGTTCTTC.